Listed below are T cell receptor beta chains from one sample, sequenced in a study of T cell repertoires in cytomegalovirus infection. Their antigens remain unidentified. TCRdb used MiXCR to reprocess the reads, holding one entry per CDR3 protein. The top ten hold about 54% of the sample, which has 100,000 to 150,000 distinct CDR3 sequences, approximately 30% seen once. The specimen comprised CD8+ T cells from cultured PBMCs, sampled from culture after CMV antigen stimulation. The receptors here all came from a human donor in good health (CMV status not recorded). Some clones in this sample may be carry-over from other donors' samples. The CDR3 runs from the conserved cysteine through the conserved F or W. Each record gives: V gene, J gene, clone size, CDR3 protein. Size is stated for part of the rows, as once, few or many counts, or as a class when the clone is expanded.

>TRBV7-9|TRBJ2-5|NA
CASTLGGEETQYF
>TRBV4-1|TRBJ1-2|few
CASSHRQGNYGYTF
>TRBV7-8|TRBJ2-7|few
CASSLDTLMSYEQYF
>TRBV7-2|TRBJ2-3|NA
CASSFLAGGPGEDTQYF
>TRBV6-1|TRBJ1-1|many
CASSELGLTNTEAFF
>TRBV4-2|TRBJ2-7|NA
CASSQDDRDRVPYEQYF
>TRBV12-3/TRBV12-4|TRBJ2-7|NA
CASSGPGRNYEQYF
>TRBV6-2/TRBV6-3|TRBJ2-3|NA
CASSFWGYSTDTQYF
>TRBV20-1|TRBJ2-7|NA
CSARPAGAYEQYF
>TRBV6-1|TRBJ1-5|few
CASSDRTTALRYSNQPQHF
>TRBV10-3|TRBJ2-1|NA
CAIKDDSYNEQFF
>TRBV10-3|TRBJ1-3|many
CAIREASGNTIYF
>TRBV12-3/TRBV12-4|TRBJ2-5|NA
CASSLRGEGGYQETQYF
>TRBV2|TRBJ1-6|NA
CASSELLVSPLHF
>TRBV6-5|TRBJ2-1|few
CASMLGQGNEQFF
>TRBV5-1|TRBJ1-1|NA
CASSWGSSHTEAFF
>TRBV7-9|TRBJ1-3|few
CASSRGQLSGNTIYF
>TRBV7-9|TRBJ1-4|NA
CASREGGNNEKLFF
>TRBV12-3/TRBV12-4|TRBJ2-7|once
CASSFGLAGSYEQYF
>TRBV28|TRBJ1-5|once
CASSFFPRVGNQPQHF
>TRBV6-6|TRBJ1-3|few
CASSYSPAPSSGNTIYF
>TRBV12-3/TRBV12-4|TRBJ2-3|once
CASTPGDTQYF
>TRBV3-1|TRBJ1-2|NA
CASSQDRLYGYTF
>TRBV12-3/TRBV12-4|TRBJ2-7|NA
CASRGGTSGGHEQYF
>TRBV9|TRBJ2-2|NA
CASSVVVSGGPGELFF
>TRBV27|TRBJ1-1|NA
CASSFWVDTEAFF
>TRBV28|TRBJ2-3|NA
CASSRSGEDTQYF
>TRBV24-1|TRBJ2-1|NA
CATSGAGSLLGQFF
>TRBV27|TRBJ2-1|NA
CASRNAGAQSSYNEQFF
>TRBV20-1|TRBJ2-7|NA
CSASGTGTSYEQYF
>TRBV7-7|TRBJ2-3|many
CASSLGMGAADTQYF
>TRBV2|TRBJ2-3|NA
CASRGHTQYF
>TRBV6-5|TRBJ2-1|NA
CASSYSLGTNEQFF